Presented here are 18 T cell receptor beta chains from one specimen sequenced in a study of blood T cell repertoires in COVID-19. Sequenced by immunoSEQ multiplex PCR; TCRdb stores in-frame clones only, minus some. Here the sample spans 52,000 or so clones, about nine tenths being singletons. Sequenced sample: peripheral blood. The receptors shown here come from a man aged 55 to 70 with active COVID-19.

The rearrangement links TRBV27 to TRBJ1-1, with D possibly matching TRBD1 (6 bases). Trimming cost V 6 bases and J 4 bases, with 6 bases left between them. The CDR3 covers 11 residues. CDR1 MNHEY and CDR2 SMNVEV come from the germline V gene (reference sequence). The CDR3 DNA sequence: TGTGCCAGCAGGGACAGCACTGAAGCTTTCTTT. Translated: CASRDSTEAFF.

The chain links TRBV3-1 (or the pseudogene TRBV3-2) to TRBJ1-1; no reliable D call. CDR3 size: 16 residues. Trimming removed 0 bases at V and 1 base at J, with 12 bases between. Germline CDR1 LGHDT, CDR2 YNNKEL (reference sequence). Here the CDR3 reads CASSQDILKANTEAFF. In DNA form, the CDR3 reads TGTGCCAGCAGCCAAGATATCCTTAAAGCGAACACTGAAGCTTTCTTT.

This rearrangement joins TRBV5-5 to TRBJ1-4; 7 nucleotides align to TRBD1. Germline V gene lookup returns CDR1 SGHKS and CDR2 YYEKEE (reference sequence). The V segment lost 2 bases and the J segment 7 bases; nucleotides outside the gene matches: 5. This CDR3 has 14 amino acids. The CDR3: CASSFGTEVEKLFF. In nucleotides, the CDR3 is TGTGCCAGCAGCTTTGGGACAGAAGTTGAAAAACTGTTTTTT.

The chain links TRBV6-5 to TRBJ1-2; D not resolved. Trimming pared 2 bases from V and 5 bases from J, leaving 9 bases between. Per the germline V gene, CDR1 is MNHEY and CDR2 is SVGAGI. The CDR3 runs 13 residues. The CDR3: CASSYRRNYGYTF. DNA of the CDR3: TGTGCCAGCAGTTACCGGCGGAATTATGGCTACACCTTC.

The CDR3 region has the DNA TGTGCCATCAGACCGAGCGGGAGCTCCTACAATGAGCAGTTCTTC. This codes for CAIRPSGSSYNEQFF. This rearrangement joins TRBV10-3 to TRBJ2-1, with 8 bases identical to TRBD2. The CDR3 covers 15 residues. CDR1 and CDR2 from the germline V gene are ENHRY and SYGVKD. Trimming cost V 6 bases and J 0 bases; bases outside gene matches: 4.

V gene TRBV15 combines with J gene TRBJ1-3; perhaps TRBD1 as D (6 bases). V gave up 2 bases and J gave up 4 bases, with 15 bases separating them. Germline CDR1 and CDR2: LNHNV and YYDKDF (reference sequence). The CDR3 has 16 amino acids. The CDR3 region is CATSRTAGAAGNTIYF. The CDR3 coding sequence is TGTGCCACCAGCAGAACCGCAGGGGCAGCCGGAAACACCATATATTTT.

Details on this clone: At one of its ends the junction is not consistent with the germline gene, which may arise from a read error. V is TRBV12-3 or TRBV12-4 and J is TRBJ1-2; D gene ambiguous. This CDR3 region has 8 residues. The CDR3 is CASTPGGF. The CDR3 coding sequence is TGTGCCAGCACACCGGGTGGCTTC.

Here the CDR3 DNA reads TGTGCCAGCAGCTACACAGGGAGCTCCTACAATGAGCAGTTCTTC. It translates to CASSYTGSSYNEQFF. The gene calls are TRBV9 and TRBJ2-1; D possibly corresponds to TRBD1 (6 bases). Germline-derived CDR1 and CDR2 are SGDLS and YYNGEE. This CDR3 is 15 amino acids long. Trimming took 4 bases from V and 0 from J, leaving 11 bases between them.

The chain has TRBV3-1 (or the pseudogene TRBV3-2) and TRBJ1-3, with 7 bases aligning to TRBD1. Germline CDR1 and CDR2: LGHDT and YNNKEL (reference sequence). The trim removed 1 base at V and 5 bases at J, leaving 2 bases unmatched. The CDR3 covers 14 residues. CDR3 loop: CASSQAGQRNTIYF. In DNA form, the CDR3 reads TGTGCCAGCAGCCAAGCGGGACAGAGAAACACCATATATTTT.

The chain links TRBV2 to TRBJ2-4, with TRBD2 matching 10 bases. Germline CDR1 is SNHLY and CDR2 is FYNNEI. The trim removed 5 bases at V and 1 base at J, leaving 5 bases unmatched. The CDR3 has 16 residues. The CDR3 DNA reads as TGTGCCAGCAGTCCTAGCGGGAGTGCCGCCAAAAACATTCAGTACTTC. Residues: CASSPSGSAAKNIQYF.

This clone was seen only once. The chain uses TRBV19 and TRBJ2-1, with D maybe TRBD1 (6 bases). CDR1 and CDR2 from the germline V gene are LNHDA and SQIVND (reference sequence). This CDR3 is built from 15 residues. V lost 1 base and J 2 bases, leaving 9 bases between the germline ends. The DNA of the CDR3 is TGTGCCAGTAGTATAGTACAGGGTCCCTACAATGAGCAGTTCTTC. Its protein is CASSIVQGPYNEQFF.

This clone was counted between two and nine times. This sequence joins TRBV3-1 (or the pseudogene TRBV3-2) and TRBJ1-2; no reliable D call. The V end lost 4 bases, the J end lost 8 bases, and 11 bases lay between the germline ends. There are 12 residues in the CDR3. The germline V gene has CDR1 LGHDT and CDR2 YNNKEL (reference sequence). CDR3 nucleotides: TGTGCCAGCAGCCTTTCCGAGAGGGGCTACACCTTC. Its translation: CASSLSERGYTF.

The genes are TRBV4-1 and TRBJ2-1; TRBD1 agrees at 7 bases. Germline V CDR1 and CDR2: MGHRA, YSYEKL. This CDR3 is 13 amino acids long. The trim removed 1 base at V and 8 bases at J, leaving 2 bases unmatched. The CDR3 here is CASSQVGGHEQFF. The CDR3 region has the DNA TGCGCCAGCAGCCAAGTAGGGGGCCATGAGCAGTTCTTC.

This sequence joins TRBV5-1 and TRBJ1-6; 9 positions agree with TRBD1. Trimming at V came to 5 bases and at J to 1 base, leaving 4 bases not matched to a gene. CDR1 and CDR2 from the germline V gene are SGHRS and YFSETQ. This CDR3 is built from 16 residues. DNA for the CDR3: TGCGCCAGCAGGCAGACAGGGGGATCCTATAATTCACCCCTCCACTTT. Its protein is CASRQTGGSYNSPLHF.

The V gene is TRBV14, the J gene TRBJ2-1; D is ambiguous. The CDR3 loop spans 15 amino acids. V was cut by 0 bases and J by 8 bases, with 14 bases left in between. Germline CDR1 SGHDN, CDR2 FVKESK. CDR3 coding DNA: TGTGCCAGCAGCCAAGATAGTATTAGTACGTATGAGCAGTTCTTC. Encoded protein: CASSQDSISTYEQFF.

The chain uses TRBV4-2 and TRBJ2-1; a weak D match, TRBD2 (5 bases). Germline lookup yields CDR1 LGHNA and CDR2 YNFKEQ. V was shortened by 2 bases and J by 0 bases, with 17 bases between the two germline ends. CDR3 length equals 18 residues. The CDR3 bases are TGTGCCAGCAGCCAAACCCCTAGCCGGCCTAGCTCCTACAATGAGCAGTTCTTC. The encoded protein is CASSQTPSRPSSYNEQFF.

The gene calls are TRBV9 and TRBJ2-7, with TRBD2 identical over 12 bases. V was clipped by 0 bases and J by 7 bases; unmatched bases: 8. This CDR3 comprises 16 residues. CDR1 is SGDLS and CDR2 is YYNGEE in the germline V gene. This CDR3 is CASSVEETSGSGEQYF. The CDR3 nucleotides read TGTGCCAGCAGCGTAGAGGAGACTAGCGGGAGTGGGGAGCAGTACTTC.

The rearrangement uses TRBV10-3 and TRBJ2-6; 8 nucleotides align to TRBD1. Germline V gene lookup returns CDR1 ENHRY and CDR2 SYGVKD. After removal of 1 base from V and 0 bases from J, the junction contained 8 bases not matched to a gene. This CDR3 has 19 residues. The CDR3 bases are TGTGCCATCAGTGAGTTACTAGGACAGGGCGGCTCTGGGGCCAACGTCCTGACTTTC. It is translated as CAISELLGQGGSGANVLTF.